This TCR beta chain was obtained from a study of Tregs in tolerant kidney transplant recipients. Notes on the study in general: Findings come from small patient numbers and require larger validation. Expanding Tregs on activated donor B cells appeared to best identify donor-specific TCRbeta clones.

A note on this clone: Its antigen is currently unknown.

Here immunoSEQ multiplex PCR was the method, and the copy in TCRdb shows in-frame clones only, minus some. The sample consists of about 120,000 clones, about 91% of them appearing once. The CDR3 totals 15 residues. V was pared by 3 bases and J by 13 bases, with 25 bases between. Germline loops: CDR1 GTSNPN, CDR2 SVGIG (reference sequence). The V call is TRBV30, the J call TRBJ2-1; D unresolved. Source material: CD4+ T cells from blood. This sequence originates from a human donor in good health. The DNA for the CDR3 is TGTGCCTGGAGCCTGGACCATTCGGATCGGAGTCTTCAGTTCTTC. Residues: CAWSLDHSDRSLQFF.